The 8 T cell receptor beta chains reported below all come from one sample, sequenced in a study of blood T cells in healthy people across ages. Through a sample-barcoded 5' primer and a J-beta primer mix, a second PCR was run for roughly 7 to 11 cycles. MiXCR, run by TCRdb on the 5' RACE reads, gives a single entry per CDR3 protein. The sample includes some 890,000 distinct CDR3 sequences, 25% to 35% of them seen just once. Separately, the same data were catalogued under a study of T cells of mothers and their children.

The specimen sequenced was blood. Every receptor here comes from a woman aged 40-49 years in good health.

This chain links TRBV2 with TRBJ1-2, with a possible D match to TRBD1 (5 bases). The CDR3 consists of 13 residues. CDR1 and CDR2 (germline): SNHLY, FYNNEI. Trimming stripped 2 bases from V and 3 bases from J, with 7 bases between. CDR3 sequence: CASSETGYYGYTF. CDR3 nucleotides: TGTGCCAGCAGTGAAACAGGATACTATGGCTACACCTTC.

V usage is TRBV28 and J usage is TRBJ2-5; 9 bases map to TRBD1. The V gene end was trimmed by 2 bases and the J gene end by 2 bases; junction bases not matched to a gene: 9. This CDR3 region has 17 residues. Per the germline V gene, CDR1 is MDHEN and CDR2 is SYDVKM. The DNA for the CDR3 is TGTGCCAGCAGTTTACTGGGACAGGGCAAATCGCAAGAGACCCAGTACTTC. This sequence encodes CASSLLGQGKSQETQYF. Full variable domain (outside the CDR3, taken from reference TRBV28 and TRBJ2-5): DVKVTQSSRYLVKRTGEKVFLECVQDMDHENMFWYRQDPGLGLRLIYFSYDVKMKEKGDIPEGYSVSREKKERFSLILESASTNQTSMYLCASSLLGQGKSQETQYFGPGTRLLVL.

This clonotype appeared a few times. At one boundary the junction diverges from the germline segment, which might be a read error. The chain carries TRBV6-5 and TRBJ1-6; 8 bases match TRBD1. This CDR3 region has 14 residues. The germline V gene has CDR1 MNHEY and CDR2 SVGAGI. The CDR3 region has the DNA TGTGTCAGCAGTTATGACAGGGGAGGCTCACCCCTCCACTTT. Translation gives CVSSYDRGGSPLHF.

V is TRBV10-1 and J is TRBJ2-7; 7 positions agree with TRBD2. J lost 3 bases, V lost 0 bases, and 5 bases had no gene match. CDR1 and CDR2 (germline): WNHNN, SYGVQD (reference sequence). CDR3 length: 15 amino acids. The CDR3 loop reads CASSESIGEGYEQYF. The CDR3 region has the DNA TGCGCCAGCAGTGAGTCGATCGGGGAGGGCTACGAGCAGTACTTC.

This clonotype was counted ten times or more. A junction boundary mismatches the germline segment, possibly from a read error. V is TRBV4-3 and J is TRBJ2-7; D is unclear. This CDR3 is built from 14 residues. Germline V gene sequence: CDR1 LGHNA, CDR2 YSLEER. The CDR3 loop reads CTSSQQESSYEQYF. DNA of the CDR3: TGCACCAGCAGCCAGCAGGAGAGCTCCTACGAGCAGTACTTC.

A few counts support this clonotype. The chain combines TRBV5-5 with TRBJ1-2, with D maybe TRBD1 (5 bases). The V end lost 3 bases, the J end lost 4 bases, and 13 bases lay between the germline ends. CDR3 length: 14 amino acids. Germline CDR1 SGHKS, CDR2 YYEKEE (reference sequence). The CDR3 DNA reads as TGTGCCAGCAGCTCCAGGGCGGCGGGCTATGGCTACACCTTC. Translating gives CASSSRAAGYGYTF.

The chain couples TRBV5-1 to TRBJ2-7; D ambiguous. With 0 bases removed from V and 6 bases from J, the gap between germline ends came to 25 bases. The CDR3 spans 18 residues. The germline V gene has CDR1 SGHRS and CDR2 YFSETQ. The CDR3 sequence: CASSLVPLAVPPYGEQYF. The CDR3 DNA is TGCGCCAGCAGCTTGGTCCCTCTGGCGGTGCCTCCTTATGGCGAGCAGTACTTC.

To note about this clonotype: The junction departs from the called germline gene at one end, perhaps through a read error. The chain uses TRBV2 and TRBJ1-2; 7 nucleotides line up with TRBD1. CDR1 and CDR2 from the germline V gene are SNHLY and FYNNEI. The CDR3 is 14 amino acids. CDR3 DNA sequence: TGTGCCAGCAGGGAAGAGGGGACAGCCTATGGCTACACCTTC. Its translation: CASREEGTAYGYTF.